These 6 T cell receptor beta chains were all obtained from the same sample, sequenced in a study of blood T cells in healthy people across ages. Through a sample-barcoded 5' primer and a J-beta primer mix, a second PCR was run for roughly 7 to 12 cycles. Each CDR3 protein gets one entry after TCRdb re-called the 5' RACE reads with MiXCR. The sample yields roughly 1,100,000 distinct CDR3 sequences, approximately 26% seen once. This sample also belongs to another study, concerning T cells of mothers and their children.

Sequenced input: blood. These TCRs come from a girl aged 2-10 years in good health.

This clonotype showed up just a few times. This chain links TRBV29-1 with TRBJ1-1; maybe TRBD1 (5 bases). The CDR3 loop spans 13 amino acids. V dropped 6 bases and J dropped 1 base, with 12 bases sitting between them. CDR1 and CDR2 from the germline V gene are SQVTM and ANQGSEA. The CDR3, as DNA: TGCAGCGTAGTAGGGGCCAAGAACACTGAAGCTTTCTTT. Protein sequence: CSVVGAKNTEAFF. The full variable domain, completed using reference TRBV29-1 and TRBJ1-1, is SAVISQKPSRDICQRGTSLTIQCQVDSQVTMMFWYRQQPGQSLTLIATANQGSEATYESGFVIDKFPISRPNLTFSTLTVSNMSPEDSSIYLCSVVGAKNTEAFFGQGTRLTVV.

V gene TRBV28 combines with J gene TRBJ2-1; 10 bases match TRBD2. Germline V gives CDR1 MDHEN, CDR2 SYDVKM. The CDR3 is 18 residues long. Trimming at V came to 1 base and at J to 7 bases, leaving 13 bases not matched to a gene. The CDR3 nucleotides read TGTGCCAGCAGTTTATCCTATTTTATAGCGGGAGGACATAATGAGCAGTTCTTC. The encoded protein is CASSLSYFIAGGHNEQFF.

This clonotype has just one count. V usage is TRBV20-1 and J usage is TRBJ2-1; 8 nucleotides align to TRBD1. The CDR3 runs 16 residues. Germline values: CDR1 DFQATT, CDR2 SNEGSKA (reference sequence). J lost 2 bases, V lost 0 bases, and 6 bases had no gene match. The CDR3 region has the DNA TGCAGTGCTAGAGACTTGGACAGGGAGACCTACAATGAGCAGTTCTTC. This gives the protein CSARDLDRETYNEQFF.

About this clonotype itself: One end of the junction does not line up with germline, which may come from a read error. CDR3 residues: CASSLFGTGLSNQPQHF. The CDR3 DNA follows: TGCGCCAGCAGCTTGTTTGGGACGGGGCTGAGCAATCAGCCCCAGCATTTT. The chain recombines TRBV7-2 with TRBJ1-5; tentative D call: TRBD1 (5 bases). Germline CDR1 and CDR2: SGHTA and FQGNSA. This CDR3 is built from 17 residues.

This clonotype was found a few times. The V call is TRBV4-3, the J call TRBJ2-5; perhaps TRBD1 as D (6 bases). This CDR3 region has 17 residues. The V gene lost 3 bases and the J gene lost 5 bases, with 22 bases spanning the gap. In germline, CDR1 is LGHNA, CDR2 YSLEER. CDR3 sequence reads: CASSHVPLGTGSETQYF. The CDR3 region has the DNA TGCGCCAGCAGCCACGTCCCCTTAGGAACAGGGAGTGAGACCCAGTACTTC.

The V and J genes are TRBV5-5 and TRBJ2-4, with TRBD2 matching 11 bases. The V segment lost 3 bases and the J segment 9 bases; nucleotides outside the gene matches: 8. The germline V gene has CDR1 SGHKS and CDR2 YYEKEE (reference sequence). There are 15 residues in the CDR3. CDR3 protein: CASSSTSGSHLIQYF. The CDR3 bases are TGTGCCAGCAGCTCCACTAGCGGGAGTCATCTCATTCAGTACTTC.